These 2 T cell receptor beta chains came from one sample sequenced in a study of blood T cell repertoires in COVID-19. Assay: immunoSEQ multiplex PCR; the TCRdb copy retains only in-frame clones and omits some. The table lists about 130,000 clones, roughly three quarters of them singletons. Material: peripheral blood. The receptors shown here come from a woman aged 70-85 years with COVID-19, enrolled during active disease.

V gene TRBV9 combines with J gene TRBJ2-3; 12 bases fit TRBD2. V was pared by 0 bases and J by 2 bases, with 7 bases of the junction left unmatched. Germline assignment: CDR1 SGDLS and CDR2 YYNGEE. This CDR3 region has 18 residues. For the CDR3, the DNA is TGTGCCAGCAGCGTAGGAGCGCTAGCGGGGGGGCCCACAGATACGCAGTATTTT. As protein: CASSVGALAGGPTDTQYF.

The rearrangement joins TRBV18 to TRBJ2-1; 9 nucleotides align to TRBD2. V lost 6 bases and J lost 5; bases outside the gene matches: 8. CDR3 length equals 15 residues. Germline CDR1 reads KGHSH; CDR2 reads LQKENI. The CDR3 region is CASSPPGLADNEQFF. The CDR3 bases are TGTGCCAGCTCCCCGCCGGGACTAGCCGACAATGAGCAGTTCTTC. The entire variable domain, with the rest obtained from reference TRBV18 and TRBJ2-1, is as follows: NAGVMQNPRHLVRRRGQEARLRCSPMKGHSHVYWYRQLPEEGLKFMVYLQKENIIDESGMPKERFSAEFPKEGPSILRIQQVVRGDSAAYFCASSPPGLADNEQFFGPGTRLTVL.